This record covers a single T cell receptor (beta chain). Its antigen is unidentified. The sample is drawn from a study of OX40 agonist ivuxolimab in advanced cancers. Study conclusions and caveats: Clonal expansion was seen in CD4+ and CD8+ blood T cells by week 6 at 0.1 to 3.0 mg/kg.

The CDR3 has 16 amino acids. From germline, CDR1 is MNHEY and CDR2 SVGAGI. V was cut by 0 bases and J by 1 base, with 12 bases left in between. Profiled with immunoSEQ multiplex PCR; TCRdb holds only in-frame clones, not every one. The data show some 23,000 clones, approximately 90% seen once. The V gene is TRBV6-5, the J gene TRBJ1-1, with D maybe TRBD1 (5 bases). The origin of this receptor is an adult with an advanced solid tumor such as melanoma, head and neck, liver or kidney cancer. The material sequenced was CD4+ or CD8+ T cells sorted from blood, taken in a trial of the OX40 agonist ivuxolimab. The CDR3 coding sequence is TGTGCCAGCAGTTACTCGAGGGGAAGTGCGAACACTGAAGCTTTCTTT. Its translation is CASSYSRGSANTEAFF.